These T cell receptor beta chains were read from a single sample in a study of blood T cell repertoires in COVID-19. Assay used: immunoSEQ multiplex PCR; TCRdb lists only in-frame clones, some missing. The repertoire holds about 400,000 clones, with 70% to 90% as singletons. Input material: PBMCs or T cells enriched from blood (not recorded which). Receptor source: a young woman with acute COVID-19. The CDR3 runs from the conserved cysteine through the conserved F or W. Not every row has a clone size; where given, it reads once, few, many or a size class.

J gene: TRBJ1-1
clone size: -
V gene: TRBV5-1
CDR3 protein: CASSSRTGGSRTEAFF

J gene: TRBJ2-5
clone size: -
V gene: TRBV9
CDR3 protein: CASSVAGTEETQYF

J gene: TRBJ1-1
clone size: -
V gene: TRBV7-2
CDR3 protein: CAIGTGPEAFF

J gene: TRBJ1-1
clone size: -
V gene: TRBV5-1
CDR3 protein: CASSTGTYVKAFF

J gene: TRBJ2-1
clone size: -
V gene: TRBV14
CDR3 protein: CASSQGLAGFSSYNEQFF

J gene: TRBJ2-5
clone size: -
V gene: TRBV19
CDR3 protein: CASSLRGMVEETQYF

J gene: TRBJ2-2
clone size: -
V gene: TRBV29-1
CDR3 protein: CSGLSGELFF

J gene: TRBJ2-5
clone size: -
V gene: TRBV27
CDR3 protein: CASSPGTGGFQETQYF

J gene: TRBJ1-5
clone size: -
V gene: TRBV6-5
CDR3 protein: CASSNYRDNQPQHF

J gene: TRBJ2-7
clone size: once
V gene: TRBV30
CDR3 protein: CAWSVQETGVWNEQYF

J gene: TRBJ2-7
clone size: -
V gene: TRBV10-1
CDR3 protein: CASSEGSDEQYF

J gene: TRBJ1-4
clone size: -
V gene: TRBV28
CDR3 protein: CASSQGSTNEKLFF

J gene: TRBJ1-5
clone size: -
V gene: TRBV7-9
CDR3 protein: CASSPDRERQPQHF

J gene: TRBJ2-7
clone size: -
V gene: TRBV20-1
CDR3 protein: CSASGQWSSYEQYF

J gene: TRBJ2-3
clone size: -
V gene: TRBV19
CDR3 protein: CASSSGQGSADTQYF

J gene: TRBJ1-1
clone size: -
V gene: TRBV6-5
CDR3 protein: CASNRQGTGDTEAFF

J gene: TRBJ1-5
clone size: once
V gene: TRBV7-9
CDR3 protein: CASSPGPGGNQPQHF

J gene: TRBJ1-2
clone size: few
V gene: TRBV3-1/TRBV3-2
CDR3 protein: CASSQDGQGRYTF

J gene: TRBJ1-1
clone size: -
V gene: TRBV6-5
CDR3 protein: CASSPSRSTEAFF

J gene: TRBJ2-7
clone size: -
V gene: TRBV27
CDR3 protein: CASSRTSSGRAYEQYF

J gene: TRBJ1-1
clone size: -
V gene: TRBV6-5
CDR3 protein: CASSNLQKNTEAFF

J gene: TRBJ2-5
clone size: -
V gene: TRBV15
CDR3 protein: CATSNPRYRSLETQYF

J gene: TRBJ2-3
clone size: -
V gene: TRBV28
CDR3 protein: CASSLSGASTDTQYF

J gene: TRBJ2-1
clone size: -
V gene: TRBV2
CDR3 protein: CATLDRGLLYNEQFF

J gene: TRBJ1-3
clone size: once
V gene: TRBV5-1
CDR3 protein: CASSPGHSGNTIYF

J gene: TRBJ1-1
clone size: -
V gene: TRBV19
CDR3 protein: CASKEGNTEAFF

J gene: TRBJ1-5
clone size: -
V gene: TRBV19
CDR3 protein: CASSRQVQPQHF

J gene: TRBJ2-1
clone size: -
V gene: TRBV28
CDR3 protein: CASSLDSGRAVEQFF

J gene: TRBJ2-3
clone size: -
V gene: TRBV7-2
CDR3 protein: CASSFQGDTQYF

J gene: TRBJ1-6
clone size: -
V gene: TRBV4-3
CDR3 protein: CASSQDPFAGPYNSPLHF

J gene: TRBJ1-1
clone size: once
V gene: TRBV9
CDR3 protein: CASSGIRGVGNTEAFF

J gene: TRBJ2-7
clone size: -
V gene: TRBV19
CDR3 protein: CASSSHPPRDRVLNEQYF

J gene: TRBJ2-2
clone size: many
V gene: TRBV7-8
CDR3 protein: CASSPYRTGELFF

J gene: TRBJ2-3
clone size: -
V gene: TRBV11-2
CDR3 protein: CASSSVDTQYF

J gene: TRBJ2-2
clone size: -
V gene: TRBV4-1
CDR3 protein: CASSRPGAGELFF

J gene: TRBJ1-5
clone size: -
V gene: TRBV6-5
CDR3 protein: CASRNPGVDQPQHF

J gene: TRBJ2-1
clone size: -
V gene: TRBV7-9
CDR3 protein: CASSLALVAVSYNEQFF

J gene: TRBJ2-7
clone size: -
V gene: TRBV3-1/TRBV3-2
CDR3 protein: CASSQSGTVVREQYF

J gene: TRBJ2-3
clone size: -
V gene: TRBV5-4
CDR3 protein: CASSLAQSTDTQYF

J gene: TRBJ2-7
clone size: -
V gene: TRBV5-4
CDR3 protein: CASSLISDNSYEQYF

J gene: TRBJ1-5
clone size: -
V gene: TRBV29-1
CDR3 protein: CSVVAGKYEPQHF

J gene: TRBJ1-1
clone size: few
V gene: TRBV3-1/TRBV3-2
CDR3 protein: CASSPPRYQGTEAFF

J gene: TRBJ2-7
clone size: -
V gene: TRBV5-1
CDR3 protein: CASSSEAGRYEQYF